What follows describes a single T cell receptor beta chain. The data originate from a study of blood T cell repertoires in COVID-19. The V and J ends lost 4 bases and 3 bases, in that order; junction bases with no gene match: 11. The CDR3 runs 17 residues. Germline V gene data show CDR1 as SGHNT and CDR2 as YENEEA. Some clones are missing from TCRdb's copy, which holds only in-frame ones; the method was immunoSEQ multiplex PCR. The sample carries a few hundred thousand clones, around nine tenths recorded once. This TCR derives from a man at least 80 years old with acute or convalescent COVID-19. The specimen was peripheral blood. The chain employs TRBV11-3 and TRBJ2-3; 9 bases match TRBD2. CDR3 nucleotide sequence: TGTGCCAGCAGCTCCCGCGGGGGGGGGCCTTCAACAGATACGCAGTATTTT. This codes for CASSSRGGGPSTDTQYF.